The present T cell receptor (beta chain) was sequenced within a study of technical replicates of blood from several donors. The assay was immunoSEQ multiplex PCR, and TCRdb's table has in-frame clones only and misses some. Of 55,000 to 75,000 clones in the sample, 75% to 95% were seen once. This TCR derives from a human donor in good health. Some clones in this sample may be carry-over from other donors' samples. Sequencing used PBMCs.

CDR3 sequence (DNA): TGTGCCAGCAGCTTGGGACAGGGTCCGTATACGCAGTATTTT. It specifies CASSLGQGPYTQYF. V is TRBV5-6 and J is TRBJ2-3, with 7 bases lining up with TRBD1. The length of the CDR3 is 14 residues. With 0 bases clipped from V and 7 bases from J, the junction kept 5 bases outside the gene matches. Per the germline V gene, CDR1 is SGHDT and CDR2 is YYEEEE. Drawing the rest from reference TRBV5-6 and TRBJ2-3, the complete variable domain is DAGVTQSPTHLIKTRGQQVTLRCSPKSGHDTVSWYQQALGQGPQFIFQYYEEEERQRGNFPDRFSGHQFPNYSSELNVNALLLGDSALYLCASSLGQGPYTQYFGPGTRLTVL.